One sample yielded the 27 T cell receptor beta chains listed below, sequenced in a study of blood T cell repertoires in COVID-19. Assay: immunoSEQ multiplex PCR; the TCRdb copy retains only in-frame clones and omits some. The table records under 300,000 clones, approximately 79% of them present only once. Sequencing input: peripheral blood. The receptors were gathered from a woman between 40 and 50 years old with active or convalescent COVID-19.

The V call is TRBV27, the J call TRBJ2-5; TRBD2 aligns across 9 bases. With 0 bases clipped from V and 4 bases from J, the junction kept 6 bases outside the gene matches. The germline CDR1 and CDR2 sequences are MNHEY and SMNVEV (reference sequence). This CDR3 is 16 amino acids long. CDR3 nucleotides: TGTGCCAGCAGTTTATCCCCGGGGACTAGCCGAGAGACCCAGTACTTC. Translating gives CASSLSPGTSRETQYF.

The gene calls are TRBV2 and TRBJ1-4, with 7 bases matching TRBD1. This CDR3 is built from 13 residues. From germline, CDR1 is SNHLY and CDR2 FYNNEI. Trimming cost V 10 bases and J 8 bases; bases outside gene matches: 10. The CDR3 sequence: CATRGDRQEKLFF. CDR3 in DNA: TGTGCCACGAGAGGGGACAGACAAGAAAAACTGTTTTTT.

The rearrangement links TRBV11-2 to TRBJ1-1; TRBD1 might be the D (6 bases). This CDR3 region has 12 residues. Germline V gene lookup returns CDR1 SGHAT and CDR2 FQNNGV. With 5 bases removed from V and 6 bases from J, the gap between germline ends came to 10 bases. The CDR3 DNA reads as TGTGCCAGCAGCCACAGGGAAGCTGAAGCTTTCTTT. Translating it yields CASSHREAEAFF.

The chain has TRBV7-7 and TRBJ2-5; 8 nucleotides line up with TRBD2. The germline CDR1 and CDR2 sequences are SSHAT and FNYEAQ (reference sequence). This CDR3 contains 15 residues. J lost 5 bases, V lost 5 bases, and 10 bases had no gene match. The CDR3: CASSPRGGEWETQYF. Written as DNA, the CDR3 is TGTGCCAGCAGCCCCCGGGGGGGGGAATGGGAGACCCAGTACTTC.

The V and J genes are TRBV7-3 and TRBJ2-5; maybe TRBD2 (6 bases). V gave up 2 bases and J gave up 5 bases, with 9 bases separating them. Germline CDR1 SGHTA, CDR2 FQGTGA. This CDR3 is 13 amino acids long. The CDR3 loop is CASSLRGGETQYF. CDR3 sequence (DNA): TGTGCCAGCAGCTTACGAGGAGGGGAGACCCAGTACTTC. Complete variable domain (other parts from reference TRBV7-3 and TRBJ2-5): GAGVSQTPSNKVTEKGKYVELRCDPISGHTALYWYRQSLGQGPEFLIYFQGTGAADDSGLPNDRFFAVRPEGSVSTLKIQRTERGDSAVYLCASSLRGGETQYFGPGTRLLVL.

This clone appeared once. V and J are TRBV19 and TRBJ2-3; 9 bases match TRBD1. In germline, CDR1 is LNHDA, CDR2 SQIVND (reference sequence). V lost 5 bases to trimming and J lost 6 bases; unmatched junction nucleotides: 12. This CDR3 has 16 amino acids. The CDR3 coding sequence is TGTGCCAGTAGTCTAACCGGACAGGGGACGGGCGATACGCAGTATTTT. This encodes CASSLTGQGTGDTQYF.

The rearrangement joins TRBV6-6 to TRBJ2-1; TRBD2 is a possible D gene (5 bases). Germline lookup yields CDR1 MNHNY and CDR2 SVGAGI (reference sequence). V was shortened by 0 bases and J by 10 bases, with 13 bases between the two germline ends. The CDR3 sequence is 14 residues long. The CDR3 reads CASSYSTTGQEQFF. The CDR3 region has the DNA TGTGCCAGCAGTTACTCGACTACGGGTCAGGAGCAGTTCTTC.

V is TRBV5-1 and J is TRBJ2-7, with 11 bases that match TRBD1. Germline V lookup: CDR1 SGHRS, CDR2 YFSETQ. The CDR3 runs to 15 residues. V lost 0 bases, J lost 5 bases, and 4 bases stayed unmatched. CDR3 in amino acids: CASSLVPGQGDEQYV. In DNA form, the CDR3 reads TGCGCCAGCAGCTTGGTGCCGGGACAGGGGGACGAGCAGTACGTC.

This clone was detected a few times. The chain carries TRBV4-1 and TRBJ2-1; D is ambiguous. Germline values: CDR1 MGHRA, CDR2 YSYEKL. The V gene lost 3 bases and the J gene lost 7 bases, with 22 bases spanning the gap. The CDR3 has 17 amino acids. CDR3 sequence reads: CASSQLLSTLPRNEQFF. The CDR3 coding sequence is TGCGCCAGCAGCCAGCTATTATCCACTCTTCCTCGGAATGAGCAGTTCTTC.

This chain uses TRBV18 with TRBJ1-5; no firm D call. CDR1 and CDR2 from the germline V gene are KGHSH and LQKENI. The CDR3 totals 14 residues. V dropped 5 bases and J dropped 2 bases, with 10 bases sitting between them. DNA for the CDR3: TGTGCCAGCTCATCGACAACGGGCAATCAGCCCCAGCATTTT. Amino acid sequence: CASSSTTGNQPQHF.

This clone was seen more than once but under ten times. The chain uses TRBV5-1 and TRBJ2-3; D may be TRBD2 (6 bases). Per the germline V gene, CDR1 is SGHRS and CDR2 is YFSETQ. The germline V and J ends were trimmed by 1 base and 0 bases, with 9 bases remaining between them. This CDR3 is built from 15 residues. Here the CDR3 reads CASSLSGRSTDTQYF. CDR3 nucleotide sequence: TGCGCCAGCAGCTTGTCGGGGAGGAGCACAGATACGCAGTATTTT.

Worth noting for this clone: Other DNA sequences in the sample encode the same CDR3. The rearrangement links TRBV5-1 to TRBJ2-3, with unresolved D. This CDR3 region has 15 residues. Germline CDR1 reads SGHRS; CDR2 reads YFSETQ. V was shortened by 0 bases and J by 0 bases, with 8 bases between the two germline ends. The CDR3 sequence is CASSLDSPSTDTQYF. Written as DNA, the CDR3 is TGCGCCAGCAGCTTGGACAGTCCTAGCACAGATACGCAGTATTTT.

CDR3 sequence reads: CAWSWPGTGELFF. The CDR3 DNA sequence: TGTGCCTGGAGTTGGCCGGGCACCGGGGAGCTGTTTTTT. The V gene is TRBV30, the J gene TRBJ2-2; D is uncertain. The CDR3 contains 13 residues. CDR1 is GTSNPN and CDR2 is SVGIG in the germline V gene (reference sequence). With 2 bases removed from V and 4 bases from J, the gap between germline ends came to 8 bases.

This chain connects TRBV3-1 (or the pseudogene TRBV3-2) to TRBJ1-1; maybe TRBD1 (6 bases). Germline values: CDR1 LGHDT, CDR2 YNNKEL (reference sequence). V lost 0 bases to trimming and J lost 1 base, with 9 bases between them. This CDR3 is 15 amino acids long. CDR3 residues: CASSQDAGANTEAFF. CDR3 DNA: TGTGCCAGCAGCCAAGATGCGGGGGCGAACACTGAAGCTTTCTTT.

V gene TRBV5-1 combines with J gene TRBJ2-7, with TRBD1 as a possible D gene (5 bases). V lost 2 bases and J 0 bases, leaving 12 bases between the germline ends. Germline V CDR1 and CDR2: SGHRS, YFSETQ. The CDR3 runs to 15 residues. In DNA form, the CDR3 reads TGCGCCAGCAGCTTTGGGGCTATGAGCTCCTACGAGCAGTACTTC. Its translation: CASSFGAMSSYEQYF.

This clone was seen a few times. The rearrangement uses TRBV7-9 and TRBJ2-1; TRBD1 is a possible D gene (6 bases). CDR3 size: 12 residues. From germline, CDR1 is SEHNR and CDR2 FQNEAQ (reference sequence). Trimming pared 6 bases from V and 5 bases from J, leaving 8 bases between. DNA of the CDR3: TGTGCCAGCAGTTGGGACAACAATGAGCAGTTCTTC. Translating it yields CASSWDNNEQFF.

The chain carries TRBV19 and TRBJ1-1; TRBD1 is a possible D gene (6 bases). Germline V gene sequence: CDR1 LNHDA, CDR2 SQIVND (reference sequence). V was shortened by 4 bases and J by 5 bases, with 11 bases between the two germline ends. This CDR3 comprises 13 residues. The CDR3 sequence is CASSRTRGTEAFF. The CDR3 DNA reads as TGTGCCAGTAGTAGGACAAGGGGGACTGAAGCTTTCTTT. The full variable domain, in which reference TRBV19 and TRBJ1-1 provide the parts outside the CDR3, is DGGITQSPKYLFRKEGQNVTLSCEQNLNHDAMYWYRQDPGQGLRLIYYSQIVNDFQKGDIAEGYSVSREKKESFPLTVTSAQKNPTAFYLCASSRTRGTEAFFGQGTRLTVV.

The chain has TRBV7-9 and TRBJ2-6; D is undetermined. Trimming removed 1 base at V and 6 bases at J, with 4 bases between. Germline-derived CDR1 and CDR2 are SEHNR and FQNEAQ (reference sequence). The CDR3 extends over 13 amino acids. The CDR3 bases are TGTGCCAGCAGCTTAGTCATGGCCAACGTCCTGACTTTC. Amino acids: CASSLVMANVLTF.

V usage is TRBV4-2 and J usage is TRBJ2-1; D not certain. This CDR3 contains 16 residues. CDR1 LGHNA and CDR2 YNFKEQ come from the germline V gene. The V end was cut by 2 bases, the J end by 5 bases, with 16 bases between. The CDR3 spells CASSQPDWRKDNEQFF. The CDR3 DNA follows: TGTGCCAGCAGCCAACCCGACTGGAGAAAAGACAATGAGCAGTTCTTC.

This clone was counted a few times. The rearrangement links TRBV7-9 to TRBJ1-1, with a tentative D call TRBD1 (5 bases). The CDR3 extends over 10 amino acids. The V end lost 8 bases, the J end lost 6 bases, and 7 bases lay between the germline ends. Germline CDR1 and CDR2: SEHNR and FQNEAQ (reference sequence). CDR3 residues: CASGGAEAFF. DNA for the CDR3: TGTGCCAGCGGGGGGGCTGAAGCTTTCTTT.

The chain joins TRBV5-4 to TRBJ1-1; D is perhaps TRBD1 (5 bases). CDR1 and CDR2 (germline): SGHNT, YYREEE (reference sequence). V lost 3 bases and J 6 bases, leaving 12 bases between the germline ends. The CDR3 extends over 13 amino acids. CDR3 protein: CASSSPGVSEAFF. CDR3 bases: TGTGCCAGCAGCTCCCCGGGGGTCTCTGAAGCTTTCTTT.

V usage is TRBV5-4 and J usage is TRBJ1-5, with D possibly TRBD1 on 6 matching bases. The V gene's germline CDR1 is SGHNT and CDR2 YYREEE (reference sequence). This CDR3 has 15 residues. Trimming left V 0 bases short and J 0 bases short, with 7 bases between. CDR3 DNA sequence: TGTGCCAGCAGCTTGGGAGGGGGTAGCAATCAGCCCCAGCATTTT. This codes for CASSLGGGSNQPQHF.

The J gene is TRBJ1-3, the V gene TRBV3-1 (or the pseudogene TRBV3-2); D possibly corresponds to TRBD1 (6 bases). CDR1 and CDR2 (germline): LGHDT, YNNKEL (reference sequence). V lost 4 bases, J lost 0 bases, and 10 bases lay in between. The CDR3 runs 15 residues. The CDR3 loop is CASSPDRSSGNTIYF. CDR3 coding DNA: TGTGCCAGCAGCCCTGACAGGTCCTCTGGAAACACCATATATTTT.

This sequence joins TRBV5-4 and TRBJ1-6, with TRBD1 matching 7 bases. Germline assignment: CDR1 SGHNT and CDR2 YYREEE (reference sequence). V was pared by 5 bases and J by 6 bases, with 5 bases of the junction left unmatched. CDR3 length equals 14 residues. CDR3 sequence (DNA): TGTGCCAGCAGGCCCGGGACAGTTAATTCACCCCTCCACTTT. It codes for CASRPGTVNSPLHF.

The chain combines TRBV5-1 with TRBJ1-1; D might be TRBD1 (6 bases). Trimming removed 4 bases at V and 5 bases at J, with 12 bases between. CDR3 size: 13 residues. Germline CDR1 reads SGHRS; CDR2 reads YFSETQ. The CDR3 sequence: CASSRQVGTEAFF. The DNA of the CDR3 is TGCGCCAGCAGCCGACAGGTGGGGACTGAAGCTTTCTTT. Variable domain in full (rest from reference TRBV5-1 and TRBJ1-1): KAGVTQTPRYLIKTRGQQVTLSCSPISGHRSVSWYQQTPGQGLQFLFEYFSETQRNKGNFPGRFSGRQFSNSRSEMNVSTLELGDSALYLCASSRQVGTEAFFGQGTRLTVV.

V usage is TRBV15 and J usage is TRBJ1-5; the match to TRBD1 covers 8 bases. Germline CDR1 reads LNHNV; CDR2 reads YYDKDF (reference sequence). CDR3 length: 18 residues. The trim removed 1 base at V and 0 bases at J, leaving 8 bases unmatched. As DNA, the CDR3 is TGTGCCACCAGCAGAGGAGGACAGGGACTTAATAGCAATCAGCCCCAGCATTTT. Its translation: CATSRGGQGLNSNQPQHF.

The chain links TRBV6-6 to TRBJ1-4; 8 nucleotides line up with TRBD1. The CDR3 is 12 residues long. CDR1 and CDR2 from the germline V gene are MNHNY and SVGAGI (reference sequence). V lost 4 bases and J lost 11; bases outside the gene matches: 3. CDR3 sequence (DNA): TGTGCCAGCAGTTTAAGACAGGGGAAACTGTTTTTT. Its protein product is CASSLRQGKLFF.